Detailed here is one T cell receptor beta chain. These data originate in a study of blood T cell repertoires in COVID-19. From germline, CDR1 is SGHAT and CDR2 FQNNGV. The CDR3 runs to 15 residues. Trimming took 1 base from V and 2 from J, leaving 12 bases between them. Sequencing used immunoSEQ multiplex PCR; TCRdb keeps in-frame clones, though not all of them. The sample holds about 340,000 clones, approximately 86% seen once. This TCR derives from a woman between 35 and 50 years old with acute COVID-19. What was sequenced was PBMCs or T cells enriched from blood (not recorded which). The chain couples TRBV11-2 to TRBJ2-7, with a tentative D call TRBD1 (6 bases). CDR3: CASSLGLDSTYEQYF. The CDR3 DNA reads TGTGCCAGCAGCTTAGGCCTGGACAGTACCTACGAGCAGTACTTC. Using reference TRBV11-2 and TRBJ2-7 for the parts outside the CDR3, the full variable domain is EAGVAQSPRYKIIEKRQSVAFWCNPISGHATLYWYQQILGQGPKLLIQFQNNGVVDDSQLPKDRFSAERLKGVDSTLKIQPAKLEDSAVYLCASSLGLDSTYEQYFGPGTRLTVT.